One and the same sample provided the 15 T cell receptor beta chains below, sequenced in a study of T-cell memory formation after mild COVID-19 (dated by TCRdb to the early 2020s). The method was 5' RACE. TCRdb names Illumina NovaSeq 6000 as the instrument used. TCRdb cleaned the public reads at Q25 with fastp, built clones with MiXCR and kept in-frame beta chains. Identical CDR3 protein sequences are pooled into one entry, listed with their most common genes and DNA. The sample contains roughly 400,000 distinct CDR3 sequences, roughly 26% of them found a single time. The ten largest clones capture 8.5% to 10% of the sample. Sample: PBMCs or a T cell subset sorted from them (not recorded which). The origin of the receptors is an adult woman who had mild COVID-19 (a few samples of this study predate the infection). The sample titles of this study are shuffled in the database, so cell type and time point are left out; the donor was told from shared clones.

V is TRBV12-3 or TRBV12-4 and J is TRBJ2-2; a possible D gene is TRBD1 (6 bases). This CDR3 is 16 amino acids long. V was clipped by 1 base and J by 0 bases, with 9 bases between them. CDR3 residues: CASSLEGGTNTGELFF. For the CDR3, the DNA is TGTGCCAGCAGTTTAGAAGGGGGAACGAACACCGGGGAGCTGTTTTTT.

This chain uses TRBV19 with TRBJ2-4, with TRBD1 as a possible D gene (6 bases). Looked up from germline, CDR1 is LNHDA and CDR2 is SQIVND (reference sequence). CDR3 length equals 17 residues. Trimming removed 5 bases at V and 8 bases at J, with 25 bases between. This chain's CDR3 is CASSRGLKNRDKDIQYF. The CDR3 DNA reads TGTGCCAGTAGTCGCGGCCTGAAAAACCGGGACAAGGACATTCAGTACTTC.

This chain joins TRBV21-1 and TRBJ2-5; TRBD1, the D gene given by the table, was not confirmed from the DNA. TRBV21-1 is a recognized pseudogene. The CDR3 is 16 residues long. The CDR3 here is CASSFPRAANQETQYF. The CDR3 coding sequence is TGTGCCAGCAGCTTCCCAAGGGCGGCTAACCAAGAGACCCAGTACTTC.

The V call is TRBV2, the J call TRBJ2-1, with 8 bases that match TRBD2. Germline lookup yields CDR1 SNHLY and CDR2 FYNNEI. V was clipped by 5 bases and J by 2 bases; unmatched bases: 8. The CDR3 length is 16 residues. Here the CDR3 DNA reads TGTGCCAGCAGTCCGGGACTAGGGGCGACCTACAATGAGCAGTTCTTC. It encodes CASSPGLGATYNEQFF.

This clonotype was detected a few times. The chain employs TRBV5-4 and TRBJ2-2; D uncertain. Germline V gives CDR1 SGHNT, CDR2 YYREEE (reference sequence). V was clipped by 3 bases and J by 5 bases, with 17 bases between them. This CDR3 has 16 residues. Here the CDR3 DNA reads TGTGCCAGCAGCTCCCCTACCGGTGTGGGTACCGGGGAGCTGTTTTTT. It specifies CASSSPTGVGTGELFF.

In its sample, this clonotype was seen many times. The chain combines TRBV7-2 with TRBJ2-5; D possibly matches TRBD1 or TRBD2 (6 bases each). The CDR3 spans 15 residues. The ends were cut back, 5 bases at V and 2 bases at J, with 15 bases in the middle. Germline CDR1 is SGHTA and CDR2 is FQGNSA. CDR3 coding DNA: TGTGCCAGCAGCCCCCGGAGGGGGTTACAAGAGACCCAGTACTTC. Protein sequence: CASSPRRGLQETQYF.

The chain recombines TRBV3-1 with TRBJ1-1; tentatively, D is TRBD1 (5 bases). This CDR3 contains 13 residues. V was trimmed by 3 bases and J by 8 bases, leaving 13 bases between them. The germline V gene has CDR1 LGHDT and CDR2 YNNKEL (reference sequence). The chain's CDR3 is CASSHEGTSEAFF. CDR3 nucleotides: TGTGCCAGCAGCCATGAGGGGACGTCGGAAGCTTTCTTT.

This clonotype appeared a few times. The chain couples TRBV4-1 to TRBJ2-3; possibly TRBD2 for D (5 bases). This CDR3 spans 16 amino acids. Per germline, CDR1 MGHRA and CDR2 YSYEKL. V lost 0 bases and J 4 bases, leaving 14 bases between the germline ends. The CDR3 nucleotides read TGCGCCAGCAGCCAAGACCGTCGGGGTGGCTCAGATACGCAGTATTTT. Encoded protein: CASSQDRRGGSDTQYF.

J is TRBJ1-2 and V is TRBV15; D is uncertain. This CDR3 has 13 residues. The germline V gene encodes CDR1 LNHNV and CDR2 YYDKDF (reference sequence). V was trimmed by 7 bases and J by 5 bases, leaving 14 bases between them. CDR3 bases: TGTGCCACCAAAGAAAGGGCGAATTATGGCTACACCTTC. Translating it yields CATKERANYGYTF.

V gene TRBV7-3 combines with J gene TRBJ2-5; 9 nucleotides match TRBD2. CDR3 size: 19 residues. CDR1 SGHTA and CDR2 FQGTGA come from the germline V gene. V was pared by 7 bases and J by 1 base, with 19 bases of the junction left unmatched. The DNA for the CDR3 is TGTGCCAGCACCAGAACCCGGTCTCCGGGACTAGCTCCCCAAGAGACCCAGTACTTC. It specifies CASTRTRSPGLAPQETQYF. Together with reference TRBV7-3 and TRBJ2-5, the CDR3 gives the full variable domain: GAGVSQTPSNKVTEKGKYVELRCDPISGHTALYWYRQSLGQGPEFLIYFQGTGAADDSGLPNDRFFAVRPEGSVSTLKIQRTERGDSAVYLCASTRTRSPGLAPQETQYFGPGTRLLVL.

This clonotype has ten or more counts. The chain is built from TRBV4-1 and TRBJ2-3; the match to TRBD2 covers 8 bases. CDR1 MGHRA and CDR2 YSYEKL come from the germline V gene. V lost 1 base and J lost 5; bases outside the gene matches: 8. This CDR3 is built from 16 residues. The CDR3 is CASSQVAAGGLDTQYF. In DNA form, the CDR3 reads TGCGCCAGCAGCCAAGTCGCGGCGGGGGGCCTAGATACGCAGTATTTT.

The chain couples TRBV29-1 to TRBJ2-2; 7 nucleotides line up with TRBD2. The CDR3 runs 13 residues. V lost 6 bases and J lost 2; bases outside the gene matches: 3. The germline V gene encodes CDR1 SQVTM and CDR2 ANQGSEA. CDR3 residues: CSVTSSNTGELFF. The CDR3 DNA reads as TGCAGCGTGACTAGCTCAAACACCGGGGAGCTGTTTTTT.

This clonotype was counted only a few times. The rearrangement uses TRBV10-3 and TRBJ2-7; TRBD2 aligns across 9 bases. V gave up 5 bases and J gave up 2 bases; unmatched junction bases: 7. The V gene's germline CDR1 is ENHRY and CDR2 SYGVKD. CDR3 size: 15 residues. CDR3 nucleotide sequence: TGTGCCATCAGTCCTGGAGCGGGGGGTACCTACGAGCAGTACTTC. It specifies CAISPGAGGTYEQYF.

The chain employs TRBV29-1 and TRBJ2-3; 7 nucleotides align to TRBD1. V was clipped by 4 bases and J by 5 bases; unmatched bases: 6. Germline assignment: CDR1 SQVTM and CDR2 ANQGSEA. The CDR3 is made up of 13 amino acids. CDR3 sequence (DNA): TGCAGCGTTGGACAGGGTGCCTTAGATACGCAGTATTTT. Its translation is CSVGQGALDTQYF.

The genes are TRBV6-5 and TRBJ1-6, with TRBD1 as a possible D gene (5 bases). Per the germline V gene, CDR1 is MNHEY and CDR2 is SVGAGI. CDR3 size: 15 residues. Trimming stripped 2 bases from V and 10 bases from J, with 15 bases between. The CDR3 spells CASSYEGRVNSPLHF. CDR3 in DNA: TGTGCCAGCAGTTACGAAGGCAGGGTAAACTCACCCCTCCACTTT.